Listed below are T cell receptor beta chains from one sample, sequenced in a study of shared T cell receptors in the human thymus. Some clones are missing from TCRdb's copy, which holds only in-frame ones; the method was immunoSEQ multiplex PCR. The repertoire holds approximately 730,000 clones, with 80% to 90% as singletons. This sample was shared with a second study, whose subject was human thymus T cells.

Sequencing used thymocytes. These receptors all stem from a girl under three years old with a congenital heart defect. Each CDR3 is given with its conserved first and last residue. D genes are given only for firm matches. Where a row states a size, it is once, few, many or the class of an expanded clone; other rows omit it.

V gene: TRBV7-9
D gene: TRBD1
J gene: TRBJ1-1
clone size: -
CDR3 protein: CASGIRGLLSGSTEAFF
CDR3 DNA: TGTGCCAGCGGGATCAGGGGGCTTCTCTCTGGGAGCACTGAAGCTTTCTTT

V gene: TRBV4-1
D gene: -
J gene: TRBJ2-3
clone size: -
CDR3 protein: CASSQNRNTDTQYF
CDR3 DNA: TGCGCCAGCAGCCAAAACAGGAACACAGATACGCAGTATTTT

V gene: TRBV5-4
D gene: TRBD1
J gene: TRBJ1-3
clone size: -
CDR3 protein: CASSSTKGGSGNTIYF
CDR3 DNA: TGTGCCAGCAGCTCGACGAAAGGGGGCAGTGGAAACACCATATATTTT

V gene: TRBV27
D gene: -
J gene: TRBJ1-2
clone size: -
CDR3 protein: CASKSHRHHGYTF
CDR3 DNA: TGTGCCAGCAAGTCCCACAGACATCATGGCTACACCTTC

V gene: TRBV15
D gene: TRBD1
J gene: TRBJ1-6
clone size: -
CDR3 protein: CATSRLGQTGTYNSPLHF
CDR3 DNA: TGTGCCACCAGCAGATTGGGACAGACGGGAACCTATAATTCACCCCTCCACTTT

V gene: TRBV19
D gene: TRBD1
J gene: TRBJ1-1
clone size: -
CDR3 protein: CASSIHLMVRAGGIEAFF
CDR3 DNA: TGTGCCAGTAGTATCCACCTCATGGTTCGGGCAGGGGGGATTGAAGCTTTCTTT

V gene: TRBV19
D gene: TRBD1
J gene: TRBJ1-2
clone size: -
CDR3 protein: CASRRQGAEDGYTF
CDR3 DNA: TGTGCCAGTAGGCGACAGGGGGCGGAGGATGGCTACACCTTC

V gene: TRBV25-1
D gene: -
J gene: TRBJ2-7
clone size: -
CDR3 protein: CASSGGTSPADEQYF
CDR3 DNA: TGTGCCAGCAGTGGGGGGACATCTCCGGCGGACGAGCAGTACTTC

V gene: TRBV6-5
D gene: -
J gene: TRBJ1-3
clone size: -
CDR3 protein: CASAKENSGNTIYF
CDR3 DNA: TGTGCCAGCGCGAAAGAAAACTCTGGAAACACCATATATTTT

V gene: TRBV7-9
D gene: -
J gene: TRBJ1-4
clone size: -
CDR3 protein: CASSIRQPSNEKLFF
CDR3 DNA: TGTGCCAGCAGCATAAGACAGCCAAGTAATGAAAAACTGTTTTTT

V gene: TRBV10-3
D gene: TRBD1
J gene: TRBJ1-1
clone size: -
CDR3 protein: CAISESLTGDMNTEAFF
CDR3 DNA: TGTGCCATCAGTGAGTCGTTGACAGGGGACATGAACACTGAAGCTTTCTTT

V gene: TRBV7-8
D gene: TRBD1
J gene: TRBJ1-2
clone size: -
CDR3 protein: CASSRLVGQDQGNYGYTF
CDR3 DNA: TGTGCCAGCAGCCGTTTAGTGGGACAGGACCAAGGAAACTATGGCTACACCTTC

V gene: TRBV12-5
D gene: -
J gene: TRBJ2-2
clone size: -
CDR3 protein: CASGLAFRPNTGELFF
CDR3 DNA: TGTGCTAGTGGTTTGGCCTTCAGGCCCAACACCGGGGAGCTGTTTTTT

V gene: TRBV7-2
D gene: -
J gene: TRBJ1-1
clone size: -
CDR3 protein: CASSLLKKGLSTEAFF
CDR3 DNA: TGTGCCAGCAGCTTACTGAAAAAGGGGTTGAGCACTGAAGCTTTCTTT

V gene: TRBV2
D gene: -
J gene: TRBJ1-6
clone size: once
CDR3 protein: CASTSGKGPDRQANSPLHF
CDR3 DNA: TGTGCCAGCACTAGTGGAAAAGGGCCAGATAGACAGGCTAATTCCCCCCTCCACTTT

V gene: TRBV4-3
D gene: TRBD2
J gene: TRBJ2-2
clone size: -
CDR3 protein: CASSQDLLAGGSNTGELFF
CDR3 DNA: TGCGCCAGCAGCCAAGATTTACTAGCGGGGGGATCGAACACCGGGGAGCTGTTTTTT